Shown below are 25 T cell receptor beta chains from a single sample sequenced in a study of early T cells in non-severe SARS-CoV-2 infection. Each CDR3 protein is one row after TCRdb ran MiXCR on the 5' RACE reads. The table lists some 40,000 distinct CDR3 sequences, about 5.7% of them singletons. Sequences were derived from whole blood, sampled at baseline. These receptors all come from an adult who was a healthcare worker with PCR-confirmed SARS-CoV-2 infection or an uninfected control (not recorded which).

This clonotype is medium-sized. The J gene is TRBJ2-3, the V gene TRBV7-2; TRBD1 is a possible D gene (7 bases). The CDR3 has 13 residues. Germline CDR1 is SGHTA and CDR2 is FQGNSA. V was clipped by 5 bases and J by 4 bases, with 10 bases between them. The CDR3, as DNA: TGTGCCAGCAGCCAGGGGGGTCCAGATACGCAGTATTTT. Translated, it gives CASSQGGPDTQYF.

This clonotype was found a few times. This chain links TRBV20-1 with TRBJ2-1; the D gene could be TRBD1 or TRBD2 (5 bases each). V was pared by 5 bases and J by 0 bases, with 14 bases between. The CDR3 loop spans 15 amino acids. The germline V gene has CDR1 DFQATT and CDR2 SNEGSKA (reference sequence). The CDR3 sequence: CSAHRDARSYNEQFF. The CDR3 nucleotides are TGCAGTGCTCACCGGGACGCCCGCTCCTACAATGAGCAGTTCTTC.

This clonotype was detected ten times or more. The chain carries TRBV7-2 and TRBJ2-2; D is ambiguous. The V and J ends lost 2 bases and 1 base respectively, with 5 bases between them. CDR3 length: 14 amino acids. Germline V lookup: CDR1 SGHTA, CDR2 FQGNSA. CDR3 bases: TGTGCCAGCAGCTTATTCTGGAACACCGGGGAGCTGTTTTTT. Its translation is CASSLFWNTGELFF.

This clonotype ranks as medium-sized (0.01 to 0.1%). The V gene is TRBV12-3 or TRBV12-4, the J gene TRBJ2-6, with D possibly being TRBD1 (6 bases). V lost 5 bases, J lost 2 bases, and 7 bases lay in between. This CDR3 has 14 residues. The CDR3 DNA follows: TGTGCCAGCAGTCCAGGGGCTGGGGCCAACGTCCTGACTTTC. As protein: CASSPGAGANVLTF.

This clonotype was counted ten times or more. CDR3 residues: CSARAGRDGNTIYF. Here the CDR3 DNA reads TGCAGTGCTAGAGCTGGGCGTGATGGAAACACCATATATTTT. The genes are TRBV20-1 and TRBJ1-3; D unresolved. Trimming left V 1 base short and J 3 bases short, with 10 bases between. This CDR3 spans 14 amino acids. Germline CDR1 is DFQATT and CDR2 is SNEGSKA (reference sequence).

This chain connects TRBV6-5 to TRBJ1-6; 7 bases agree with TRBD1. The V gene's germline CDR1 is MNHEY and CDR2 SVGAGI. This CDR3 has 16 amino acids. The ends lost 4 bases at V and 6 bases at J; junction bases unmatched: 9. CDR3 nucleotide sequence: TGTGCCAGCAGTTCAGAACAGGGGCGCCCTAATTCACCCCTCCACTTT. Its translation: CASSSEQGRPNSPLHF.

This chain links TRBV6-4 with TRBJ2-2, with a weak D call TRBD2 (5 bases). V dropped 4 bases and J dropped 7 bases, with 10 bases sitting between them. The CDR3 covers 13 residues. Germline CDR1 is MRHNA and CDR2 is SNTAGT. This chain's CDR3 is CASSVLGSGELFF. The CDR3 nucleotides read TGTGCCAGCAGTGTCCTAGGGAGCGGGGAGCTGTTTTTT.

This clonotype has a count of ten or more. The chain combines TRBV10-3 with TRBJ2-2, with 7 positions matching TRBD2. Germline lookup yields CDR1 ENHRY and CDR2 SYGVKD. With V trimmed by 6 bases and J by 1 base, 5 bases remained unmatched. This CDR3 spans 15 amino acids. Here the CDR3 reads CAISSGTKNTGELFF. CDR3 DNA: TGTGCCATCAGCTCCGGGACTAAGAACACCGGGGAGCTGTTTTTT.

The V gene is TRBV14, the J gene TRBJ1-2; no reliable D call. Germline CDR1 and CDR2: SGHDN and FVKESK. CDR3 size: 14 residues. V lost 3 bases to trimming and J lost 4 bases, with 12 bases between them. For the CDR3, the DNA is TGTGCCAGCAGCCAGAGAGACGGCTCCTATGGCTACACCTTC. Its protein product is CASSQRDGSYGYTF.

This clonotype was counted ten times or more. This rearrangement joins TRBV7-2 to TRBJ2-7; D may be TRBD1 or TRBD2 (5 bases each). Germline V gene sequence: CDR1 SGHTA, CDR2 FQGNSA. The CDR3 sequence is 15 residues long. Trimming stripped 5 bases from V and 1 base from J, with 15 bases between. The CDR3, as DNA: TGTGCCAGCAGCCCCGGGGCCATTCCTTCCTACGAGCAGTACTTC. The encoded protein is CASSPGAIPSYEQYF. Full variable domain (remainder filled in from reference TRBV7-2 and TRBJ2-7): GAGVSQSPSNKVTEKGKDVELRCDPISGHTALYWYRQSLGQGLEFLIYFQGNSAPDKSGLPSDRFSAERTGGSVSTLTIQRTQQEDSAVYLCASSPGAIPSYEQYFGPGTRLTVT.

This clonotype was observed at least ten times. This chain connects TRBV6-2 or TRBV6-3 to TRBJ2-7, with 9 bases fitting TRBD1. Germline CDR1 is MNHEY and CDR2 is SVGEGT. V shed 2 bases, J shed 7 bases, and the junction held 6 bases outside the gene matches. The CDR3 covers 14 residues. The CDR3 is CASSYGGTGWEQYF. The CDR3 nucleotides read TGTGCCAGCAGTTACGGCGGGACAGGGTGGGAGCAGTACTTC.

This clonotype came up many times. The chain has TRBV19 and TRBJ2-1, with D unclear. Germline CDR1 reads LNHDA; CDR2 reads SQIVND (reference sequence). There are 16 residues in the CDR3. Trimming took off 1 base at V and 0 bases at J, with 10 bases between the two ends. This CDR3 is CASSIGNPSSYNEQFF. DNA for the CDR3: TGTGCCAGTAGTATAGGGAACCCGTCCTCCTACAATGAGCAGTTCTTC.

The sample holds a few counts of this clonotype. The CDR3 is CSAWAGYQPQHF. CDR3 sequence (DNA): TGCAGTGCTTGGGCAGGGTACCAGCCCCAGCATTTT. The rearrangement joins TRBV20-1 to TRBJ1-5; D perhaps matches TRBD1 (5 bases). In germline, CDR1 is DFQATT, CDR2 SNEGSKA (reference sequence). The CDR3 is made up of 12 amino acids. Trimming shortened V by 5 bases and J by 7 bases, and 12 bases separated the two germline ends.

This clonotype was seen at least ten times. Here the CDR3 DNA reads TGCAGTGCGCAGATTAACTATGGCTACACCTTC. This gives the protein CSAQINYGYTF. This sequence joins TRBV20-1 and TRBJ1-2, with D unresolved. V lost 6 bases to trimming and J lost 1 base, with 6 bases between them. The CDR3 length is 11 residues. Germline V CDR1 and CDR2: DFQATT, SNEGSKA (reference sequence).

This clonotype was recorded many times. V and J are TRBV6-2 or TRBV6-3 and TRBJ2-7; 7 bases align to TRBD2. Germline assignment: CDR1 MNHEY and CDR2 SVGEGT. With 6 bases clipped from V and 2 bases from J, the junction kept 7 bases outside the gene matches. CDR3 length: 14 residues. CDR3 sequence (DNA): TGTGCCAGCAGCTTACTAGCGAGAGCCTACGAGCAGTACTTC. Its translation: CASSLLARAYEQYF.

This clonotype has only a few counts. The chain has TRBV25-1 and TRBJ2-2; 10 nucleotides agree with TRBD1. Germline-derived CDR1 and CDR2 are MGHDK and SYGVNS. V dropped 4 bases and J dropped 5; count of bases not matched to a gene: 7. This CDR3 spans 16 amino acids. CDR3 coding DNA: TGTGCCAGCAGTGCGGACAGGGGGTATGGGACCGGGGAGCTGTTTTTT. As protein: CASSADRGYGTGELFF.

This chain connects TRBV4-1 to TRBJ2-5; maybe TRBD2 (5 bases). The CDR3 totals 17 residues. The ends were cut back, 0 bases at V and 5 bases at J, with 19 bases in the middle. The germline gives CDR1 MGHRA, CDR2 YSYEKL. CDR3 in amino acids: CASSQELRRPSGETQYF. CDR3 sequence (DNA): TGCGCCAGCAGCCAAGAACTAAGGCGGCCCAGCGGTGAGACCCAGTACTTC.

This clonotype was seen at least ten times. The rearrangement links TRBV20-1 to TRBJ2-5; weak D call: TRBD2 (7 bases). CDR1 and CDR2 (germline): DFQATT, SNEGSKA (reference sequence). Trimming took off 3 bases at V and 6 bases at J, with 11 bases between the two ends. This CDR3 region has 12 residues. CDR3 loop: CSASRGAQTQYF. The CDR3 DNA reads as TGCAGTGCTAGTCGGGGGGCGCAGACCCAGTACTTC.

This chain joins TRBV20-1 and TRBJ2-1, with 9 bases identical to TRBD1. Trimming removed 8 bases from V and 8 bases from J; junction bases left unmatched: 7. The CDR3 runs 12 residues. Germline V gene sequence: CDR1 DFQATT, CDR2 SNEGSKA (reference sequence). The CDR3 DNA is TGCAGTACAGGGGGCATTCAGGATGAGCAGTTCTTC. Translated, it gives CSTGGIQDEQFF.

This clonotype was counted at least ten times. The rearrangement links TRBV29-1 to TRBJ2-5, with D unresolved. The length of the CDR3 is 11 residues. Deletions cut 6 bases from V and 1 base from J, with 6 bases between. Germline CDR1 reads SQVTM; CDR2 reads ANQGSEA. The CDR3 nucleotides are TGCAGCGTCAGCCCCCAAGAGACCCAGTACTTC. Translated: CSVSPQETQYF.

In its sample, this clonotype was seen many times. V is TRBV28 and J is TRBJ2-1; D is perhaps TRBD1 or TRBD2 (5 bases each). Trimming removed 10 bases at V and 6 bases at J, with 16 bases between. Germline values: CDR1 MDHEN, CDR2 SYDVKM. The CDR3 runs 13 residues. This CDR3 reads CAILREGSNEQFF. CDR3 coding DNA: TGTGCCATCCTACGTGAGGGGAGCAATGAGCAGTTCTTC. Combining the CDR3 with reference TRBV28 and TRBJ2-1 gives the whole variable domain DVKVTQSSRYLVKRTGEKVFLECVQDMDHENMFWYRQDPGLGLRLIYFSYDVKMKEKGDIPEGYSVSREKKERFSLILESASTNQTSMYLCAILREGSNEQFFGPGTRLTVL.

This clonotype was counted ten times or more. This sequence joins TRBV12-3 or TRBV12-4 and TRBJ1-1; D not certain. Between the trimmed V and J ends, which lost 8 bases and 2 bases, there was a span of 6 bases. The CDR3 runs to 11 residues. The CDR3 sequence is CASVLNTEAFF. The DNA of the CDR3 is TGTGCCAGCGTACTTAACACTGAAGCTTTCTTT.

This clonotype has at least ten counts. CDR3 residues: CASSSPHEKQFF. CDR3 DNA sequence: TGTGCCAGCAGCTCCCCCCACGAAAAGCAGTTCTTC. The genes are TRBV7-3 and TRBJ2-1; the D is unclear. The ends were cut back, 4 bases at V and 11 bases at J, with 12 bases in the middle. Germline CDR1 reads SGHTA; CDR2 reads FQGTGA. The CDR3 length is 12 residues.

This clonotype has at least ten counts. The chain joins TRBV29-1 to TRBJ1-5, with D possibly TRBD1 on 5 matching bases. Looked up from germline, CDR1 is SQVTM and CDR2 is ANQGSEA. CDR3 size: 12 residues. Between the trimmed V and J ends, which lost 7 bases and 2 bases, there was a span of 9 bases. CDR3 coding DNA: TGCAGCGCGGGGGACCGCAATCAGCCCCAGCATTTT. Translation: CSAGDRNQPQHF.

This clonotype was picked up many times. V gene TRBV19 combines with J gene TRBJ1-5, with 7 bases lining up with TRBD1. Germline V gives CDR1 LNHDA, CDR2 SQIVND (reference sequence). The trim removed 4 bases at V and 4 bases at J, leaving 7 bases unmatched. CDR3 length: 15 amino acids. The CDR3 is CASSTRDSYNQPQHF. DNA of the CDR3: TGTGCCAGTAGTACTCGGGACAGCTATAATCAGCCCCAGCATTTT.